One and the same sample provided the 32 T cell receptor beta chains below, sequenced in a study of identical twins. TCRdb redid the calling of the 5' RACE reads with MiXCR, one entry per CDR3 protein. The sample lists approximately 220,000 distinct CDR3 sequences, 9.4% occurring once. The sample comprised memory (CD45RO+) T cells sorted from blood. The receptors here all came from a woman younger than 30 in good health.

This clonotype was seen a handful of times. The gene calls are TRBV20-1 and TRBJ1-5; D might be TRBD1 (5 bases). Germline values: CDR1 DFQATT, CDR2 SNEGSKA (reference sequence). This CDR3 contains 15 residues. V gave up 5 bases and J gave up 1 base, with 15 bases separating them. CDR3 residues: CSAGGAGGSNQPQHF. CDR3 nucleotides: TGCAGTGCTGGAGGGGCGGGAGGAAGCAATCAGCCCCAGCATTTT.

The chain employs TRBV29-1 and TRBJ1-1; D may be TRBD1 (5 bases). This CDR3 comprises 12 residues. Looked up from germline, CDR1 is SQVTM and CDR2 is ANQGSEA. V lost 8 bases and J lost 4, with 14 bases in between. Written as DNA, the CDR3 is TGCAGCTGCTTTGGGGGAGGCACTGAAGCTTTCTTT. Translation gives CSCFGGGTEAFF.

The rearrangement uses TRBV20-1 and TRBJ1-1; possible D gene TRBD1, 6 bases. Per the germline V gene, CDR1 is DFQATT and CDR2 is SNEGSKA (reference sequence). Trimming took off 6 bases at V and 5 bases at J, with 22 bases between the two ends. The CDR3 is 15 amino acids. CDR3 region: CSAHSPPGQQTEAFF. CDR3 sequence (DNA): TGCAGTGCCCACTCCCCTCCGGGACAACAGACTGAAGCTTTCTTT.

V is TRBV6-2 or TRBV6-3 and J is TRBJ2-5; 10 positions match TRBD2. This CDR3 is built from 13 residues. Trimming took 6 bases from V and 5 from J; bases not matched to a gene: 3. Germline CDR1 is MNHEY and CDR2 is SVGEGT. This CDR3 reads CASRGTSAETQYF. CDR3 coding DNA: TGTGCCAGCAGGGGGACTAGCGCGGAGACCCAGTACTTC.

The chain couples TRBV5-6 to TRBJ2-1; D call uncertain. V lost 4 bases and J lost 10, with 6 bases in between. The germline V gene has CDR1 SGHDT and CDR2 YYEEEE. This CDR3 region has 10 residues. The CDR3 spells CASSRCEQFF. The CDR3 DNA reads TGTGCCAGCAGCAGGTGCGAGCAGTTCTTC.

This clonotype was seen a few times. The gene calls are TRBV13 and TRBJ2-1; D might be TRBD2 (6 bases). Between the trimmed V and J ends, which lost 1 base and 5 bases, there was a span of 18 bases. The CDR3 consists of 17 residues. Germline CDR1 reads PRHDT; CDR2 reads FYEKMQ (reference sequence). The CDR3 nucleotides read TGTGCCAGCAGCTTAGAGGGATTGGGAGGACTCCACAATGAGCAGTTCTTC. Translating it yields CASSLEGLGGLHNEQFF.

CDR3 sequence (DNA): TGTGCCAGCAGCCAAGATCTGGGGACAATCGGAACTGAAGCTTTCTTT. Protein: CASSQDLGTIGTEAFF. The chain links TRBV14 to TRBJ1-1, with TRBD1 as a possible D gene (6 bases). Trimming left V 0 bases short and J 5 bases short, with 16 bases between. Germline V lookup: CDR1 SGHDN, CDR2 FVKESK. The CDR3 length is 16 residues.

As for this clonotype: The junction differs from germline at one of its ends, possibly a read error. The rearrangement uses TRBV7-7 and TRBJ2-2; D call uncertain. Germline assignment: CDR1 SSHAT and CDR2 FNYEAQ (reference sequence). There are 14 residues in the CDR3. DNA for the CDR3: TGTGCTAGCAGCTTAGAACACATCACCGGGGAGCTGTTTTTT. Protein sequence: CASSLEHITGELFF.

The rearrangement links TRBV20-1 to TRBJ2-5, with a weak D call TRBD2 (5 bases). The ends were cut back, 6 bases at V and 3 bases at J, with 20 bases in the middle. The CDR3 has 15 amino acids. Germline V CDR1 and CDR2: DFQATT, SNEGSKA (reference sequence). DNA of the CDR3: TGCAGTGCCGACTCGGCCCAGCGGAGCAAAGAGACCCAGTACTTC. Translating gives CSADSAQRSKETQYF.

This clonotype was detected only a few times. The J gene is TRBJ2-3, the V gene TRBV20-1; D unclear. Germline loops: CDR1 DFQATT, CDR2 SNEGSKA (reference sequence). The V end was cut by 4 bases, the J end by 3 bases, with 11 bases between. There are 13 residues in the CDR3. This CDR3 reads CSANIEVTDTQYF. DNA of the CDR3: TGCAGTGCTAATATCGAAGTGACAGATACGCAGTATTTT.

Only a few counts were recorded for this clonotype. CDR3 sequence: CASSMTWGLEQYF. As DNA, the CDR3 is TGTGCCAGCAGCATGACTTGGGGTCTCGAGCAGTACTTC. The chain joins TRBV11-2 to TRBJ2-7; D remains ambiguous. The V and J ends lost 5 bases and 6 bases respectively, with 14 bases between them. Germline V lookup: CDR1 SGHAT, CDR2 FQNNGV. The CDR3 loop spans 13 amino acids. Combining the CDR3 with reference TRBV11-2 and TRBJ2-7 gives the whole variable domain EAGVAQSPRYKIIEKRQSVAFWCNPISGHATLYWYQQILGQGPKLLIQFQNNGVVDDSQLPKDRFSAERLKGVDSTLKIQPAKLEDSAVYLCASSMTWGLEQYFGPGTRLTVT.

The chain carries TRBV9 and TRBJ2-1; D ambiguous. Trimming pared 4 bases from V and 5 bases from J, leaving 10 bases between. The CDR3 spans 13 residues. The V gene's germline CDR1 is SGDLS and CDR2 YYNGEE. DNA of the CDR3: TGTGCCAGCAGCATTAGTAGCCACAATGAGCAGTTCTTC. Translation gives CASSISSHNEQFF.

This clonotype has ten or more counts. The CDR3 protein is CSAREDRAETQYF. CDR3 DNA: TGCAGTGCTAGAGAGGACAGGGCGGAGACCCAGTACTTC. The rearrangement links TRBV20-1 to TRBJ2-5; 8 positions agree with TRBD1. Germline-derived CDR1 and CDR2 are DFQATT and SNEGSKA (reference sequence). The V segment lost 0 bases and the J segment 5 bases; nucleotides outside the gene matches: 2. This CDR3 spans 13 amino acids.

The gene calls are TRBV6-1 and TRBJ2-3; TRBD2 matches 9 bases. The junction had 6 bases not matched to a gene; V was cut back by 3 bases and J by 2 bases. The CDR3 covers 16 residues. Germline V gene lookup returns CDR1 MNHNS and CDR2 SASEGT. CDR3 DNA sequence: TGTGCCAGCAGTGACCAAGCGGGAGGCTACACAGATACGCAGTATTTT. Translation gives CASSDQAGGYTDTQYF.

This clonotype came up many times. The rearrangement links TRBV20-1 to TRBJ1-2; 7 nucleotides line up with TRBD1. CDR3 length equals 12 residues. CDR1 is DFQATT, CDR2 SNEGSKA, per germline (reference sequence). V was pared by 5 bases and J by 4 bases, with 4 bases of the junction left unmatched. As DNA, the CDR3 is TGCAGTGCTGCCGGGACAGCCTATGGCTACACCTTC. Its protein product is CSAAGTAYGYTF.

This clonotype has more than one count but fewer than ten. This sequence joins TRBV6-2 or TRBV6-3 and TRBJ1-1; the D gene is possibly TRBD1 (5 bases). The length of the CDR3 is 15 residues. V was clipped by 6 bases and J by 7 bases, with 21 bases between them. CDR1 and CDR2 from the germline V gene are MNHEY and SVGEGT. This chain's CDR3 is CASSPGDRLVSEAFF. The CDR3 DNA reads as TGTGCCAGCAGCCCCGGGGACCGTCTGGTCAGTGAAGCTTTCTTT.

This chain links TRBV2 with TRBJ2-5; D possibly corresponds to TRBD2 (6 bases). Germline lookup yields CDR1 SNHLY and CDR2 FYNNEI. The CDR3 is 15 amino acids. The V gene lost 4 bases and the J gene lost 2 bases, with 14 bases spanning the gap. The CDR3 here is CASSGLAGWQETQYF. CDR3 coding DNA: TGTGCCAGCAGTGGTTTGGCGGGGTGGCAAGAGACCCAGTACTTC.

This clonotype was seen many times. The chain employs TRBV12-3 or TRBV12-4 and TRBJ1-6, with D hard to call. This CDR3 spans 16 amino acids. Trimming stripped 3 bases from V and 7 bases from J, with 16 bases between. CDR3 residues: CASSFRGGTNNSPLHF. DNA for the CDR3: TGTGCCAGCAGTTTTCGGGGTGGAACGAACAATTCACCCCTCCACTTT.

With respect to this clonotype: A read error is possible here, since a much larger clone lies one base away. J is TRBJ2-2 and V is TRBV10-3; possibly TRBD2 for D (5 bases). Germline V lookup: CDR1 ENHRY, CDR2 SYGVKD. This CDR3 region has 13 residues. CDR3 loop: CAITQTATGERFF. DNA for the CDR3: TGTGCCATCACTCAGACTGCAACCGGGGAGCGGTTTTTT.

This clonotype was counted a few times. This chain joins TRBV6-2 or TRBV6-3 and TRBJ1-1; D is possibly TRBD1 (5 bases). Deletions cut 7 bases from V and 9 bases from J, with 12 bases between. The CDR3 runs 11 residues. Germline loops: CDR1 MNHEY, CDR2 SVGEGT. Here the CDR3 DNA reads TGTGCCAGCACGAACGGGGCGCAAGCTTTCTTT. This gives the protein CASTNGAQAFF.

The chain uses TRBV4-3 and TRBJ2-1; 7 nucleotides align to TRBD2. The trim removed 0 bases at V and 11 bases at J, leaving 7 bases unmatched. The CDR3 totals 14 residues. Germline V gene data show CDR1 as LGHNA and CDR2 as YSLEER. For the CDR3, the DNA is TGCGCCAGCAGCCAAGATAGAGGCGGGAGTCAGCAGTTCTTC. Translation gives CASSQDRGGSQQFF.

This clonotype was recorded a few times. The CDR3 reads CSARTGGNTGELFF. DNA of the CDR3: TGCAGTGCAAGGACAGGGGGAAACACCGGGGAGCTGTTTTTT. This sequence joins TRBV20-1 and TRBJ2-2; 10 nucleotides line up with TRBD1. CDR1 is DFQATT, CDR2 SNEGSKA, per germline (reference sequence). The CDR3 is made up of 14 amino acids. V was pared by 6 bases and J by 2 bases, with 3 bases of the junction left unmatched.

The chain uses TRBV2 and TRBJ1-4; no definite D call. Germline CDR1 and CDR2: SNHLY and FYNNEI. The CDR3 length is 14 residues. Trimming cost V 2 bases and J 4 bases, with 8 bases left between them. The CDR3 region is CASSERWNNEKLFF. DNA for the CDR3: TGTGCCAGCAGTGAAAGGTGGAATAATGAAAAACTGTTTTTT. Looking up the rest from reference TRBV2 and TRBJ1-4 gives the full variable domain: EPEVTQTPSHQVTQMGQEVILRCVPISNHLYFYWYRQILGQKVEFLVSFYNNEISEKSEIFDDQFSVERPDGSNFTLKIRSTKLEDSAMYFCASSERWNNEKLFFGSGTQLSVL.

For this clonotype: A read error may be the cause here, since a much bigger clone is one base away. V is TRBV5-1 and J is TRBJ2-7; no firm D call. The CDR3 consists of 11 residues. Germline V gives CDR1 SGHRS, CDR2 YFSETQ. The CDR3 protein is CAGSFSNEQYF. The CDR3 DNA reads TGCGCCGGCAGCTTCAGCAACGAGCAGTACTTC.

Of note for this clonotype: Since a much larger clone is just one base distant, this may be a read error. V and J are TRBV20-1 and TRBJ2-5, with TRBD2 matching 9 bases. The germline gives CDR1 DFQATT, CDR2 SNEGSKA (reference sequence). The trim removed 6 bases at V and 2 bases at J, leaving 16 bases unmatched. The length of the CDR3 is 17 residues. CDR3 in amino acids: CSAGTSWRPSYQETQYF. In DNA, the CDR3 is TGCAGTGCGGGGACTAGCTGGAGGCCCTCGTATCAAGAGACCCAGTACTTC.

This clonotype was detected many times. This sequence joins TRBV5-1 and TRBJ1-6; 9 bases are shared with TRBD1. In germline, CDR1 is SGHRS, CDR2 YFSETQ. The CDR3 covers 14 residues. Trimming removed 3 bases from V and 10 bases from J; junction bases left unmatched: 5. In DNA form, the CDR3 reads TGCGCCAGCAGCTCGGGACAGGGACGGTCACCCCTCCACTTT. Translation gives CASSSGQGRSPLHF.

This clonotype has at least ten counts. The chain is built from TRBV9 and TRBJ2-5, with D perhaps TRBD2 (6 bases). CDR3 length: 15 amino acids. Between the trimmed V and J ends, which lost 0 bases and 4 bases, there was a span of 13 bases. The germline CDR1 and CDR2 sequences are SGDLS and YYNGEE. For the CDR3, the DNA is TGTGCCAGCAGCGTAGTGGGGCAGGGAGGAGAGACCCAGTACTTC. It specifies CASSVVGQGGETQYF.

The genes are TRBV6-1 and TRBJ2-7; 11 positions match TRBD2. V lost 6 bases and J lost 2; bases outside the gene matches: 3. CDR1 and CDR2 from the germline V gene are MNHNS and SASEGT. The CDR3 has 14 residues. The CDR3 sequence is CASRSTSGTYEQYF. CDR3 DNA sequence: TGTGCCAGCAGGTCGACTAGCGGGACCTACGAGCAGTACTTC.

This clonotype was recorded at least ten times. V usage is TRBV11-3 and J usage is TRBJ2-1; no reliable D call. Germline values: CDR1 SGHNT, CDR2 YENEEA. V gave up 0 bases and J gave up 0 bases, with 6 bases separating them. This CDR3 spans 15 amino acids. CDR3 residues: CASSLDAYSYNEQFF. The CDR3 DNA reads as TGTGCCAGCAGCTTAGACGCTTACTCCTACAATGAGCAGTTCTTC.

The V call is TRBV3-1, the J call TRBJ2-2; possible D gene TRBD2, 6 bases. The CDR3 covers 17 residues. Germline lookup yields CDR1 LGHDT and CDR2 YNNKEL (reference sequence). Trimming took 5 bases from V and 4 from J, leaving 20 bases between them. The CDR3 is CASSEFGTATRTGELFF. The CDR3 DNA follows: TGTGCCAGCAGCGAATTCGGGACTGCCACACGCACCGGGGAGCTGTTTTTT.

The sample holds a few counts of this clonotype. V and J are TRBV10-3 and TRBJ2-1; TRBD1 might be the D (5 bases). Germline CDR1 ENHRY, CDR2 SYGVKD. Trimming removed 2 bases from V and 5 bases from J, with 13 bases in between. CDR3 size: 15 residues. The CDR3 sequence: CAISEPGRPNNEQFF. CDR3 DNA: TGTGCCATCAGTGAGCCAGGGCGTCCCAACAATGAGCAGTTCTTC.

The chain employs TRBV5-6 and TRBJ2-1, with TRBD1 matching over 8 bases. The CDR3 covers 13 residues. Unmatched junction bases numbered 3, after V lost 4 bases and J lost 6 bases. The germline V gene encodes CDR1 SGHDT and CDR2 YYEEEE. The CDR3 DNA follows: TGTGCCAGCAGCCCGGACAGGGCCAATGAGCAGTTCTTC. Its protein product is CASSPDRANEQFF.